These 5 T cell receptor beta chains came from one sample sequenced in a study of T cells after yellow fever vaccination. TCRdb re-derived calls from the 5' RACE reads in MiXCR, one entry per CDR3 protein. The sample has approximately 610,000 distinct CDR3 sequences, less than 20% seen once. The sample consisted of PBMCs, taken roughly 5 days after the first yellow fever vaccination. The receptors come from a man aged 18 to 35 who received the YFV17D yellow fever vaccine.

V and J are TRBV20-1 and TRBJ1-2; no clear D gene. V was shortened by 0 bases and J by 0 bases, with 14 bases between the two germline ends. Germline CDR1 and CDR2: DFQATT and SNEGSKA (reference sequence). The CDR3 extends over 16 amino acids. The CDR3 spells CSARDLRALTNYGYTF. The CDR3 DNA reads TGCAGTGCTAGAGATTTGCGGGCACTTACTAACTATGGCTACACCTTC.

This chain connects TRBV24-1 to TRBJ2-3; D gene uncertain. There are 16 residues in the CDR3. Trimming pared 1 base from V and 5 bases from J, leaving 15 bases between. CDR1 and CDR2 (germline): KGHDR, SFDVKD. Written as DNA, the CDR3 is TGTGCCACCAGTGATTTAGAGGTAGGGAACCGAGATACGCAGTATTTT. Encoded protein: CATSDLEVGNRDTQYF.

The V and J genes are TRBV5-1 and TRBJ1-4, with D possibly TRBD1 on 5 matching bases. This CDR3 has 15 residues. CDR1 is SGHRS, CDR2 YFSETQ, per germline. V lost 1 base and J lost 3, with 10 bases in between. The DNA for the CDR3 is TGCGCCAGCAGCTTGAGGAGGGGTCCTAATGAAAAACTGTTTTTT. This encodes CASSLRRGPNEKLFF.

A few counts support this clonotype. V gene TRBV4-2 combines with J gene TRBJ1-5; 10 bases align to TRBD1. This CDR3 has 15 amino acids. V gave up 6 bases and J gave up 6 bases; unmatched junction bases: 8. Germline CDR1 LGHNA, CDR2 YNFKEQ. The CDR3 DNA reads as TGTGCCAGCAGTTACGACAGGGGGCTCGGTCAGCCCCAGCATTTT. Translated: CASSYDRGLGQPQHF.

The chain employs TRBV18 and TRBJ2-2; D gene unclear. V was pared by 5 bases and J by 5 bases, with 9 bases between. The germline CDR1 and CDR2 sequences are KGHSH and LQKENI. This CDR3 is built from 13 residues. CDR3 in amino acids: CASSADATGELFF. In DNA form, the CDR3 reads TGTGCCAGCTCAGCCGATGCGACCGGGGAGCTGTTTTTT. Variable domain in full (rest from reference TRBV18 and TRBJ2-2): NAGVMQNPRHLVRRRGQEARLRCSPMKGHSHVYWYRQLPEEGLKFMVYLQKENIIDESGMPKERFSAEFPKEGPSILRIQQVVRGDSAAYFCASSADATGELFFGEGSRLTVL.